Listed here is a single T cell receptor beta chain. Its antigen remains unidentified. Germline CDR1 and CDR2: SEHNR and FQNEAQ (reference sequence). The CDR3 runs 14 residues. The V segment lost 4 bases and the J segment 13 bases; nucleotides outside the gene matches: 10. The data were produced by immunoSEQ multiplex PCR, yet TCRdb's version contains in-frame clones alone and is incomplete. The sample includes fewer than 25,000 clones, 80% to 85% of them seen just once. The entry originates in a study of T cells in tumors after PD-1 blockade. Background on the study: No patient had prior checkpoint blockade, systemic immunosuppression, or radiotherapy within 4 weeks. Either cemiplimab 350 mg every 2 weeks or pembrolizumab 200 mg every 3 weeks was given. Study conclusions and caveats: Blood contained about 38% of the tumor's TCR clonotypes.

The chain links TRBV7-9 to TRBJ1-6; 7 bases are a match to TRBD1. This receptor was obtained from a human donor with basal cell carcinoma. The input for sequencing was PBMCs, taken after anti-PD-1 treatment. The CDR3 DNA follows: TGTGCCAGCAGCTCCGGACAGGTGGGGAACCCCCTCCACTTT. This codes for CASSSGQVGNPLHF.